Listed here are 18 T cell receptor beta chains from one sample, sequenced in a study of Ad26.COV2.S vaccination and SARS-CoV-2 variants. Treatment here: approximately 18 received Ad26.COV2.S at low or high dose, single or two shots; roughly 5 received placebo; per-sample allocation not given. Specimen acquisition occurred on day 63 following the initial vaccine or placebo injection. Repertoires were generated with immunoSEQ multiplex PCR, while TCRdb's copy carries only in-frame clones and drops some. The sample contains some 250,000 clones, around nine tenths of which appear only once. The starting material was peripheral blood, obtained in a trial of Ad26.COV2.S vaccine versus placebo. These receptors were taken from a person aged 18-65 years who received the Ad26.COV2.S COVID-19 vaccine or a placebo.

The genes are TRBV5-1 and TRBJ2-2, with a tentative D call TRBD1 (7 bases). In germline, CDR1 is SGHRS, CDR2 YFSETQ. The CDR3 is made up of 19 amino acids. V was pared by 0 bases and J by 4 bases, with 22 bases between. DNA for the CDR3: TGCGCCAGCAGCTTGGACAGACAGGGTACGGGGGAGCTCACCGGGGAGCTGTTTTTT. Amino acid sequence: CASSLDRQGTGELTGELFF.

This chain uses TRBV19 with TRBJ2-1, with D perhaps matching TRBD1 (7 bases). V lost 7 bases, J lost 4 bases, and 26 bases lay in between. From germline, CDR1 is LNHDA and CDR2 SQIVND (reference sequence). The CDR3 spans 18 residues. The CDR3 DNA reads as TGTGCCAGTACCGCCAGGGGGGTCTCCCCCGTCGGTTACAATGAGCAGTTCTTC. Encoded protein: CASTARGVSPVGYNEQFF.

As DNA, the CDR3 is TGTGCCAGCTCACCAAGAGGGGCATATACCGGGGAGCTGTTTTTT. It codes for CASSPRGAYTGELFF. The chain uses TRBV18 and TRBJ2-2, with D perhaps given as TRBD1 or TRBD2 (5 bases each). The CDR3 extends over 15 amino acids. Trimming took off 2 bases at V and 5 bases at J, with 12 bases between the two ends. The V gene's germline CDR1 is KGHSH and CDR2 LQKENI.

This clone was recorded a few times. The gene calls are TRBV4-2 and TRBJ2-7, with 8 bases that match TRBD1. The CDR3 has 14 residues. Germline V gene lookup returns CDR1 LGHNA and CDR2 YNFKEQ. V lost 6 bases to trimming and J lost 3 bases; unmatched junction nucleotides: 7. The CDR3 loop reads CASSEDRVGYEQYF. In nucleotides, the CDR3 is TGTGCCAGCAGTGAGGACAGGGTGGGCTACGAGCAGTACTTC.

The V call is TRBV6-6, the J call TRBJ2-3; TRBD2 matches at 7 bases. Germline loops: CDR1 MNHNY, CDR2 SVGAGI (reference sequence). With V trimmed by 5 bases and J by 0 bases, 17 bases remained unmatched. This CDR3 region has 19 residues. CDR3 loop: CASSLKGRANLPSTDTQYF. The CDR3 DNA reads TGTGCCAGCAGTCTAAAAGGGAGGGCAAACCTCCCTAGCACAGATACGCAGTATTTT.

The chain uses TRBV30 and TRBJ2-3; no clear D gene. Trimming left V 4 bases short and J 0 bases short, with 8 bases between. This CDR3 has 13 residues. Looked up from germline, CDR1 is GTSNPN and CDR2 is SVGIG (reference sequence). In DNA form, the CDR3 reads TGTGCCTGGAATATCGGGAGCACAGATACGCAGTATTTT. Residues: CAWNIGSTDTQYF. Combining the CDR3 with reference TRBV30 and TRBJ2-3 gives the whole variable domain SQTIHQWPATLVQPVGSPLSLECTVEGTSNPNLYWYRQAAGRGLQLLFYSVGIGQISSEVPQNLSASRPQDRQFILSSKKLLLSDSGFYLCAWNIGSTDTQYFGPGTRLTVL.

This clone was counted only a few times. This chain connects TRBV28 to TRBJ1-2; D gene ambiguous. This CDR3 is built from 14 residues. The germline V gene encodes CDR1 MDHEN and CDR2 SYDVKM. Trimming removed 3 bases at V and 0 bases at J, with 8 bases between. CDR3 in DNA: TGTGCCAGCAGTTTCTATACCGCTAACTATGGCTACACCTTC. This gives the protein CASSFYTANYGYTF.

V and J are TRBV5-8 and TRBJ2-2, with D unclear. Germline V gene lookup returns CDR1 SGHTS and CDR2 YDEGEE. V shed 0 bases and J shed 8 bases, with 5 bases lying between them. The CDR3 is made up of 12 amino acids. The CDR3 DNA reads as TGTGCCAGCAGCTTGGCCATGGGGGAGCTGTTTTTT. Amino acid sequence: CASSLAMGELFF.

CDR3 DNA: TGTGCCAGCAGCCGACAGAGAGATAATTCACCCCTCCACTTT. Its protein product is CASSRQRDNSPLHF. The chain has TRBV6-2 or TRBV6-3 and TRBJ1-6, with D tentatively TRBD1 (5 bases). Germline CDR1 MNHEY, CDR2 SVGEGT. The CDR3 runs 14 residues. The V and J ends lost 6 bases and 5 bases respectively, with 11 bases between them.

The chain carries TRBV30 and TRBJ1-4, with D unresolved. Germline V gene data show CDR1 as GTSNPN and CDR2 as SVGIG (reference sequence). This CDR3 is built from 10 residues. V was trimmed by 6 bases and J by 5 bases, leaving 4 bases between them. The CDR3 DNA is TGTGCCTGTGGGAATGAAAAACTGTTTTTT. Protein: CACGNEKLFF.

The V and J genes are TRBV6-5 and TRBJ1-1, with D unclear. V lost 4 bases to trimming and J lost 0 bases, with 6 bases between them. Germline assignment: CDR1 MNHEY and CDR2 SVGAGI. There are 13 residues in the CDR3. CDR3 DNA sequence: TGTGCCAGCAGTTTGTCAGTGAACACTGAAGCTTTCTTT. Amino acid sequence: CASSLSVNTEAFF.

The rearrangement uses TRBV13 and TRBJ2-2, with 13 bases that match TRBD2. The germline CDR1 and CDR2 sequences are PRHDT and FYEKMQ (reference sequence). The V and J ends lost 5 bases and 3 bases, in that order; junction bases with no gene match: 6. This CDR3 comprises 17 residues. The CDR3 spells CASSLSGLAGDTGELFF. CDR3 nucleotides: TGTGCCAGCAGCCTCAGCGGACTAGCGGGGGACACCGGGGAGCTGTTTTTT.

This rearrangement joins TRBV6-6 to TRBJ1-3, with D tentatively TRBD1 (5 bases). CDR1 and CDR2 (germline): MNHNY, SVGAGI (reference sequence). The CDR3 has 15 residues. Trimming left V 5 bases short and J 8 bases short, with 19 bases between. In nucleotides, the CDR3 is TGTGCCAGCAGTATAGCAAGCCCCTCGGGGGACACCATATATTTT. This translates into CASSIASPSGDTIYF.

This sequence joins TRBV6-2 or TRBV6-3 and TRBJ2-1; 8 nucleotides match TRBD2. The germline CDR1 and CDR2 sequences are MNHEY and SVGEGT. The ends lost 2 bases at V and 2 bases at J; junction bases unmatched: 5. This CDR3 is built from 16 residues. In nucleotides, the CDR3 is TGTGCCAGCAGTTACATGGCGGGAGGTCCCTACAATGAGCAGTTCTTC. Encoded protein: CASSYMAGGPYNEQFF.

The genes are TRBV7-9 and TRBJ2-3; 13 bases map to TRBD2. Germline V gives CDR1 SEHNR, CDR2 FQNEAQ (reference sequence). With 5 bases clipped from V and 3 bases from J, the junction kept 2 bases outside the gene matches. This CDR3 contains 15 residues. The chain's CDR3 is CASSRGLAGTDTQYF. CDR3 DNA sequence: TGTGCCAGCAGCCGGGGACTAGCGGGGACAGATACGCAGTATTTT.

The gene calls are TRBV7-9 and TRBJ2-7, with TRBD1 as a possible D gene (5 bases). The CDR3 covers 12 residues. V was clipped by 5 bases and J by 6 bases, with 11 bases between them. Germline assignment: CDR1 SEHNR and CDR2 FQNEAQ (reference sequence). The CDR3 reads CASSPVGAEQYF. CDR3 coding DNA: TGTGCCAGCAGCCCCGTTGGGGCCGAGCAGTACTTC.

This rearrangement joins TRBV4-3 to TRBJ1-1; D gene unclear. The germline V and J ends were trimmed by 3 bases and 8 bases, with 16 bases remaining between them. The CDR3 consists of 14 residues. CDR1 and CDR2 (germline): LGHNA, YSLEER. CDR3 in DNA: TGCGCCAGCAGCCAGCTACCTGGGGAAGGGGAAGCTTTCTTT. This codes for CASSQLPGEGEAFF.

The V gene is TRBV4-2, the J gene TRBJ1-2; D gene uncertain. This CDR3 contains 13 residues. The germline gives CDR1 LGHNA, CDR2 YNFKEQ. The V gene lost 0 bases and the J gene lost 6 bases, with 8 bases spanning the gap. The CDR3 coding sequence is TGTGCCAGCAGCCAAGACGGTCGGGATGGCTACACCTTC. Residues: CASSQDGRDGYTF.